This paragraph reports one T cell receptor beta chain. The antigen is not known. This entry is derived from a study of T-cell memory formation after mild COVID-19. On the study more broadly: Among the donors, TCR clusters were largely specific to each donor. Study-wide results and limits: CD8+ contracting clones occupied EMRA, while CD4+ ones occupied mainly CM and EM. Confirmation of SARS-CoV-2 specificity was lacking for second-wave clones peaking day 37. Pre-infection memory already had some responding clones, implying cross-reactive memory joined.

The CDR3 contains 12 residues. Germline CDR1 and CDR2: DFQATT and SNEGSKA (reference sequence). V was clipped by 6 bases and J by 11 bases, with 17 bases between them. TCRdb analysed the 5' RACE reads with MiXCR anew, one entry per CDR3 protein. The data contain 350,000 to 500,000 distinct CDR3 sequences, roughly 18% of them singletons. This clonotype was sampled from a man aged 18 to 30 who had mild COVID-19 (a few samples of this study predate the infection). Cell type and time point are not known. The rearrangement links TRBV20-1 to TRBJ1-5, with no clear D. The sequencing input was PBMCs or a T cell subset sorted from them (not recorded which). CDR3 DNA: TGCAGTGCGCGCCTCCTTGACGGGGCCCAGCATTTT. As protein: CSARLLDGAQHF.